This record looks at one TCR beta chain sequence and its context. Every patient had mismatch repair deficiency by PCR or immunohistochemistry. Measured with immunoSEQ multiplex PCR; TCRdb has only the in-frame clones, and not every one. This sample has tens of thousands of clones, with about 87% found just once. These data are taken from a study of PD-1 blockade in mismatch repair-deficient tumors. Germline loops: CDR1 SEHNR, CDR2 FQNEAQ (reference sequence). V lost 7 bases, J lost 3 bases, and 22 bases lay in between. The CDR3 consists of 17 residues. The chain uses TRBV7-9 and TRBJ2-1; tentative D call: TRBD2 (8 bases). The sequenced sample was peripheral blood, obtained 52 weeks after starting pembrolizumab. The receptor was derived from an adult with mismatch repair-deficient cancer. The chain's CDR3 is CASTPPGGQGGYNEQFF. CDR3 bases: TGTGCCAGCACCCCCCCGGGGGGGCAGGGGGGCTACAATGAGCAGTTCTTC.